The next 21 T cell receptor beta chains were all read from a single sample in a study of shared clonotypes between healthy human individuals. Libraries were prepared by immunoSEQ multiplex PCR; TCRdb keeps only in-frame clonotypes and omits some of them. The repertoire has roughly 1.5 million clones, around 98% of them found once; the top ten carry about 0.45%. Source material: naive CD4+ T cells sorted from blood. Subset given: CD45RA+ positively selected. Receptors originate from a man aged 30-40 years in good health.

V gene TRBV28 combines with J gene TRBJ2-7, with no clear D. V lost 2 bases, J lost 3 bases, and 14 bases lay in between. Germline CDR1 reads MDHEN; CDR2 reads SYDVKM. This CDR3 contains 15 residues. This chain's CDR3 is CASSLPESFRYEQYF. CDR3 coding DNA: TGTGCCAGCAGTTTACCAGAGAGCTTCCGCTACGAGCAGTACTTC. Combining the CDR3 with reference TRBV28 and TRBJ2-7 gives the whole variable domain DVKVTQSSRYLVKRTGEKVFLECVQDMDHENMFWYRQDPGLGLRLIYFSYDVKMKEKGDIPEGYSVSREKKERFSLILESASTNQTSMYLCASSLPESFRYEQYFGPGTRLTVT.

The CDR3 sequence: CSVVENVGGTEAFF. For the CDR3, the DNA is TGCAGCGTTGTTGAAAATGTCGGAGGGACTGAAGCTTTCTTT. The chain carries TRBV29-1 and TRBJ1-1; no definite D call. Germline lookup yields CDR1 SQVTM and CDR2 ANQGSEA. Trimming pared 4 bases from V and 5 bases from J, leaving 17 bases between. CDR3 size: 14 residues.

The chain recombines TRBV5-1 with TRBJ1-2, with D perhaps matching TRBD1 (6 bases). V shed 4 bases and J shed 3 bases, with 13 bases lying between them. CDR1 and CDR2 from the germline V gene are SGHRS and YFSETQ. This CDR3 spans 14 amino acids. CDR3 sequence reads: CASSPKHRDYGYTF. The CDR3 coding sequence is TGCGCCAGCAGCCCGAAACACAGGGACTATGGCTACACCTTC.

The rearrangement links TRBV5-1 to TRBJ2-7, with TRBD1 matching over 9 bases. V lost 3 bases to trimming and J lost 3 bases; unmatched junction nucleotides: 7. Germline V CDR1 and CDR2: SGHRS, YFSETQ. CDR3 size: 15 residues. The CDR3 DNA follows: TGCGCCAGCAGCTCATCCGGGACAGGGTTCTACGAGCAGTACTTC. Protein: CASSSSGTGFYEQYF.

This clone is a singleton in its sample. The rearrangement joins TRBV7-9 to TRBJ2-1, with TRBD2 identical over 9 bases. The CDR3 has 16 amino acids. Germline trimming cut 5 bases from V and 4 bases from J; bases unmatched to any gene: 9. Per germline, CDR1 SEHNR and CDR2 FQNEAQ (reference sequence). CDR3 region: CASSQLREGLYNEQFF. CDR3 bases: TGTGCCAGCAGCCAGTTGCGGGAGGGCCTTTACAATGAGCAGTTCTTC.

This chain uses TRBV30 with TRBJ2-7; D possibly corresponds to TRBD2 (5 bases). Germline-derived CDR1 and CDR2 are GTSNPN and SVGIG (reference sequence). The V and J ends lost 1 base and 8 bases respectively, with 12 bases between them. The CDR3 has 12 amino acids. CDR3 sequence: CAWSASLWQQYF. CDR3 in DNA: TGTGCCTGGAGTGCTAGCTTGTGGCAGCAGTACTTC.

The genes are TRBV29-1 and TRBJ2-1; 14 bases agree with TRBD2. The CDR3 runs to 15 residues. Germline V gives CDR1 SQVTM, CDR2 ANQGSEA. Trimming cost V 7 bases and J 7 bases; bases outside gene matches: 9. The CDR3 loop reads CSAQPGLAGGNEQFF. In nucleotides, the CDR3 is TGCAGCGCTCAGCCCGGACTAGCGGGAGGTAATGAGCAGTTCTTC.

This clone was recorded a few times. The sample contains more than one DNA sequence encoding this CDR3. CDR3: CASSLEGSGNTIYF. As DNA, the CDR3 is TGCGCCAGCAGCTTGGAAGGCTCTGGAAACACCATATATTTT. The chain carries TRBV5-1 and TRBJ1-3; D unclear. V was shortened by 0 bases and J by 0 bases, with 4 bases between the two germline ends. The germline gives CDR1 SGHRS, CDR2 YFSETQ. The CDR3 runs 14 residues.

The CDR3 reads CASNRLREQYF. CDR3 DNA sequence: TGTGCCAGCAATAGGTTGCGCGAGCAGTACTTC. V is TRBV2 and J is TRBJ2-7; D is uncertain. Germline assignment: CDR1 SNHLY and CDR2 FYNNEI. The CDR3 spans 11 residues. V was shortened by 7 bases and J by 6 bases, with 10 bases between the two germline ends.

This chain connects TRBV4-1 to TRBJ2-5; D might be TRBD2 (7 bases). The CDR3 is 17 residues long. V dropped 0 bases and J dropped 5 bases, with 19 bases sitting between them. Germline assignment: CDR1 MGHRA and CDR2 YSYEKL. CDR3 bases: TGCGCCAGCAGCCAAGACGGCGGGGGCGCGGGATTGGAGACCCAGTACTTC. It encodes CASSQDGGGAGLETQYF.

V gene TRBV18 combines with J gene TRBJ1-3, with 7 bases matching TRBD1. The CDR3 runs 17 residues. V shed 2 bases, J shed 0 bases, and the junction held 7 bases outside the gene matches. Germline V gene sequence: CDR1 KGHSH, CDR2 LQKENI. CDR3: CASSPKGDSLSGNTIYF. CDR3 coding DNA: TGTGCCAGCTCACCAAAGGGGGACAGTCTCTCTGGAAACACCATATATTTT.

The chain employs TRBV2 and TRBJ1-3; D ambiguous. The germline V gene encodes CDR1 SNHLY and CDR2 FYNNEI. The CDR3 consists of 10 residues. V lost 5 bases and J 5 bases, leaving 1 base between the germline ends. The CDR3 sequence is CASSRNTIYF. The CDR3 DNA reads TGTGCCAGCAGTCGAAACACCATATATTTT.

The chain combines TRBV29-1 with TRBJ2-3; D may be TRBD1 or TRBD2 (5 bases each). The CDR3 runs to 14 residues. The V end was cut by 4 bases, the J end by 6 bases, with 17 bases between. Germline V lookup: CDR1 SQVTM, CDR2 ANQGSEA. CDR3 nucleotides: TGCAGCGTTGGTGGCAGGGAGATAGCGGATACGCAGTATTTT. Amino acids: CSVGGREIADTQYF.

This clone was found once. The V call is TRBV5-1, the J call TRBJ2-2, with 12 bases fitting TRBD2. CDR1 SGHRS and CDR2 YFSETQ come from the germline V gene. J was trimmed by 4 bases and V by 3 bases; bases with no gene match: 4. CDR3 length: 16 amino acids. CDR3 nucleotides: TGCGCCAGCAGCTCCCCGGGACTAGCGGGCACCGGGGAGCTGTTTTTT. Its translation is CASSSPGLAGTGELFF.

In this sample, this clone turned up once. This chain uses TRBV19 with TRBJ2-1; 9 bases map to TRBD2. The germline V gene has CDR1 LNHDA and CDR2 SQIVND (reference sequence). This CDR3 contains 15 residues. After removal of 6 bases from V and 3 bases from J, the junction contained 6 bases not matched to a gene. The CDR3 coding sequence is TGTGCCAGTAGGGGAGGACTAGCGAGCTACAATGAGCAGTTCTTC. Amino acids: CASRGGLASYNEQFF.

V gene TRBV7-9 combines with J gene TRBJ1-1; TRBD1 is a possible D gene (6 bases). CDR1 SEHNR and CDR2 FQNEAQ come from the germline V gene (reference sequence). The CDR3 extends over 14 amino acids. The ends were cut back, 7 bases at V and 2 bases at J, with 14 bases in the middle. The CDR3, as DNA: TGTGCCAGCATCCTTTTAGGGGGTAACACTGAAGCTTTCTTT. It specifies CASILLGGNTEAFF.

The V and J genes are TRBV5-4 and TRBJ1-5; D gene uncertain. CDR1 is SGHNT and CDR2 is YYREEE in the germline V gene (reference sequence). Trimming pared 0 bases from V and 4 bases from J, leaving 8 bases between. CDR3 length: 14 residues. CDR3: CASSLEPKNQPQHF. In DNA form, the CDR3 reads TGTGCCAGCAGCTTGGAGCCTAAAAATCAGCCCCAGCATTTT.

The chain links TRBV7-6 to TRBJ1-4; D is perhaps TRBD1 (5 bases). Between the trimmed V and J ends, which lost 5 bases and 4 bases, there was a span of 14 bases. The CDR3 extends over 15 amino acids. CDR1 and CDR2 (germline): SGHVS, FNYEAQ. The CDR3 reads CASSPAGIGNEKLFF. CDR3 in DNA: TGTGCCAGCAGCCCCGCAGGGATAGGTAATGAAAAACTGTTTTTT.

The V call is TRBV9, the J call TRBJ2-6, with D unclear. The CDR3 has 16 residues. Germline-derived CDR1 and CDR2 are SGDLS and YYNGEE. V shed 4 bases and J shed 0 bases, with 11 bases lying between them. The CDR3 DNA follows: TGTGCCAGCAGCCCAGGACCGCCCTCTGGGGCCAACGTCCTGACTTTC. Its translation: CASSPGPPSGANVLTF.

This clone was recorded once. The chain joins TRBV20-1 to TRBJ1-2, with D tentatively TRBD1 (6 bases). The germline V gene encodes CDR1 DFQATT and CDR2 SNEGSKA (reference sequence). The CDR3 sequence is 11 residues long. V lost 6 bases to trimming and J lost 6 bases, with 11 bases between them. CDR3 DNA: TGCAGTGCCTTGGGGGGGCATGGCTACACCTTC. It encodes CSALGGHGYTF.

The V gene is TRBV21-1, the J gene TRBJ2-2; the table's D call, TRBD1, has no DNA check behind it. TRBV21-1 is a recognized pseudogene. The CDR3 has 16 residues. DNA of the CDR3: TGTGCCAGCAGCAATGCGACAGGGAGTGATACCGGGGAGCTGTTTTTT. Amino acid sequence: CASSNATGSDTGELFF.